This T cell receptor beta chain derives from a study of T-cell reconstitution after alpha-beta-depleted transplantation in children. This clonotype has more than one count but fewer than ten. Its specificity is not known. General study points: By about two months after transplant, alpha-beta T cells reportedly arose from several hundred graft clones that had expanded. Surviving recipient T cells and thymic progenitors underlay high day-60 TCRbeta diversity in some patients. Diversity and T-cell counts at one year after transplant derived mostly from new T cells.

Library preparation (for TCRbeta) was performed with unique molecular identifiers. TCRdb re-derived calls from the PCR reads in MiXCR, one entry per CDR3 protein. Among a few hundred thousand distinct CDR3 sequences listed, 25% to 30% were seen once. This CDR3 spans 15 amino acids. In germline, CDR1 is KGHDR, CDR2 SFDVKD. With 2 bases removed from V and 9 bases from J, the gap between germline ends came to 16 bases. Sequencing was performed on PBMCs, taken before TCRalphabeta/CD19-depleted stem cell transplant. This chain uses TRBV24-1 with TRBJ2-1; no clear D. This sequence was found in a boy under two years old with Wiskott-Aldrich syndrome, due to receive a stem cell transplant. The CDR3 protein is CATSDSGRSNGEQFF. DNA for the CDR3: TGTGCCACCAGTGATTCCGGGCGGAGTAATGGTGAGCAGTTCTTC.